A single sample is the source of the 14 T cell receptor beta chains below, sequenced in a study of blood T cell repertoires in COVID-19. Assay: immunoSEQ multiplex PCR; the TCRdb copy retains only in-frame clones and omits some. The sample holds approximately 22,000 clones, under 95% seen once. Source material: peripheral blood. These receptors originate from a man between 65 and 80 years old with active COVID-19.

The gene calls are TRBV2 and TRBJ2-7; 8 nucleotides match TRBD1. CDR1 and CDR2 (germline): SNHLY, FYNNEI. CDR3 length: 12 residues. Trimming at V came to 5 bases and at J to 6 bases, leaving 3 bases not matched to a gene. The CDR3, as DNA: TGTGCCAGCAGTTATCAGGGGGCCGAGCAGTACTTC. It is translated as CASSYQGAEQYF. Full variable domain (rest looked up from reference TRBV2 and TRBJ2-7): EPEVTQTPSHQVTQMGQEVILRCVPISNHLYFYWYRQILGQKVEFLVSFYNNEISEKSEIFDDQFSVERPDGSNFTLKIRSTKLEDSAMYFCASSYQGAEQYFGPGTRLTVT.

The chain combines TRBV11-2 with TRBJ2-3, with TRBD1 matching over 8 bases. The V gene end was trimmed by 1 base and the J gene end by 4 bases; junction bases not matched to a gene: 10. The CDR3 has 17 amino acids. Germline lookup yields CDR1 SGHAT and CDR2 FQNNGV. The CDR3 nucleotides are TGTGCCAGCAGCTTAGTCGGTTTTACAGGGGGGCCAGATACGCAGTATTTT. Translated: CASSLVGFTGGPDTQYF. The full variable domain, rest sourced from reference TRBV11-2 and TRBJ2-3, is EAGVAQSPRYKIIEKRQSVAFWCNPISGHATLYWYQQILGQGPKLLIQFQNNGVVDDSQLPKDRFSAERLKGVDSTLKIQPAKLEDSAVYLCASSLVGFTGGPDTQYFGPGTRLTVL.

The chain uses TRBV10-1 and TRBJ1-4; unclear D gene. Trimming removed 3 bases from V and 4 bases from J, with 12 bases in between. Germline V gives CDR1 WNHNN, CDR2 SYGVQD (reference sequence). The CDR3 length is 15 residues. CDR3: CASSEGRGGNEKLFF. The CDR3 DNA reads TGCGCCAGCAGTGAAGGGCGAGGAGGTAATGAAAAACTGTTTTTT.

The V and J genes are TRBV5-6 and TRBJ2-1, with D possibly matching TRBD1 (5 bases). Germline values: CDR1 SGHDT, CDR2 YYEEEE. The V gene lost 4 bases and the J gene lost 8 bases, with 16 bases spanning the gap. The CDR3 consists of 14 residues. CDR3 protein: CASSHGAGFDEQFF. Here the CDR3 DNA reads TGTGCCAGCAGCCATGGGGCAGGGTTTGATGAGCAGTTCTTC. The complete variable domain, with remaining parts taken from reference TRBV5-6 and TRBJ2-1, reads DAGVTQSPTHLIKTRGQQVTLRCSPKSGHDTVSWYQQALGQGPQFIFQYYEEEERQRGNFPDRFSGHQFPNYSSELNVNALLLGDSALYLCASSHGAGFDEQFFGPGTRLTVL.

CDR3 residues: CASRGDSNQPQHF. The CDR3 region has the DNA TGTGCCAGCAGGGGAGATAGCAATCAGCCCCAGCATTTT. V gene TRBV6-5 combines with J gene TRBJ1-5; D not certain. This CDR3 comprises 13 residues. Trimming took 6 bases from V and 0 from J, leaving 6 bases between them. The germline V gene has CDR1 MNHEY and CDR2 SVGAGI.

The chain employs TRBV19 and TRBJ2-7; tentatively, D is TRBD2 (5 bases). Trimming removed 6 bases at V and 0 bases at J, with 15 bases between. Germline loops: CDR1 LNHDA, CDR2 SQIVND (reference sequence). This CDR3 is 15 amino acids long. The CDR3 nucleotides read TGTGCCAGTAGCTATAGTACGGGGAACTCCTACGAGCAGTACTTC. This encodes CASSYSTGNSYEQYF.

CDR3 bases: TGTGCCAGCAGCTCGCAACAGGGCGGTCTCCACGAGCAGTACTTC. Translation: CASSSQQGGLHEQYF. This chain links TRBV7-8 with TRBJ2-7, with a possible D match to TRBD1 (6 bases). V was clipped by 4 bases and J by 5 bases, with 18 bases between them. The germline V gene encodes CDR1 SGHVS and CDR2 FQNEAQ. CDR3 length: 15 residues.

CDR3 protein: CASSLTGTGANVLTF. CDR3 in DNA: TGTGCCAGTAGCCTTACAGGGACTGGGGCCAACGTCCTGACTTTC. The V call is TRBV19, the J call TRBJ2-6; D is possibly TRBD1 (6 bases). The germline V and J ends were trimmed by 6 bases and 2 bases, with 11 bases remaining between them. This CDR3 has 15 amino acids. Looked up from germline, CDR1 is LNHDA and CDR2 is SQIVND (reference sequence).

This chain joins TRBV6-2 or TRBV6-3 and TRBJ2-7, with TRBD2 matching 7 bases. V was clipped by 5 bases and J by 3 bases; unmatched bases: 7. This CDR3 has 14 residues. CDR1 and CDR2 from the germline V gene are MNHEY and SVGEGT. The DNA of the CDR3 is TGTGCCAGCAGTAACCCGGGACTATTCTACGAGCAGTACTTC. Translated: CASSNPGLFYEQYF.

The chain employs TRBV6-2 or TRBV6-3 and TRBJ1-6, with D unclear. Trimming shortened V by 2 bases and J by 7 bases, and 6 bases separated the two germline ends. The CDR3 covers 13 residues. Germline loops: CDR1 MNHEY, CDR2 SVGEGT. The CDR3 DNA is TGTGCCAGCAGTTACGTCAGAAATTCACCCCTCCACTTT. Translation: CASSYVRNSPLHF.

The CDR3 DNA is TGTGCCAGCAGCCCGGGGAACACTGAAGCTTTCTTT. Encoded protein: CASSPGNTEAFF. The rearrangement links TRBV11-2 to TRBJ1-1; D not certain. CDR3 length: 12 residues. Germline-derived CDR1 and CDR2 are SGHAT and FQNNGV. V lost 5 bases and J 1 base, leaving 5 bases between the germline ends.

V and J are TRBV2 and TRBJ2-1; no reliable D call. The CDR3 spans 13 residues. Between the trimmed V and J ends, which lost 5 bases and 1 base, there was a span of 6 bases. CDR1 is SNHLY and CDR2 is FYNNEI in the germline V gene. DNA of the CDR3: TGTGCCAGCAGTTACGCGTCCTACAATGAGCAGTTCTTC. This gives the protein CASSYASYNEQFF.

CDR3 DNA sequence: TGCGCCAGCAGACAGGGAGACGAGCAGTACTTC. Translated: CASRQGDEQYF. The rearrangement joins TRBV10-2 to TRBJ2-7; perhaps TRBD1 as D (6 bases). The germline gives CDR1 WSHSY, CDR2 SAAADI. V lost 6 bases and J 5 bases, leaving 8 bases between the germline ends. The CDR3 has 11 residues.

The V gene is TRBV11-3, the J gene TRBJ2-2, with 12 bases lining up with TRBD2. Germline assignment: CDR1 SGHNT and CDR2 YENEEA. CDR3 length equals 18 residues. The J segment lost 3 bases and the V segment lost 1 base, leaving 6 bases of the junction unmatched. The CDR3 nucleotides are TGTGCCAGCAGCTTAGGGGCGGGACTAGCGGGCGACACCGGGGAGCTGTTTTTT. It encodes CASSLGAGLAGDTGELFF.